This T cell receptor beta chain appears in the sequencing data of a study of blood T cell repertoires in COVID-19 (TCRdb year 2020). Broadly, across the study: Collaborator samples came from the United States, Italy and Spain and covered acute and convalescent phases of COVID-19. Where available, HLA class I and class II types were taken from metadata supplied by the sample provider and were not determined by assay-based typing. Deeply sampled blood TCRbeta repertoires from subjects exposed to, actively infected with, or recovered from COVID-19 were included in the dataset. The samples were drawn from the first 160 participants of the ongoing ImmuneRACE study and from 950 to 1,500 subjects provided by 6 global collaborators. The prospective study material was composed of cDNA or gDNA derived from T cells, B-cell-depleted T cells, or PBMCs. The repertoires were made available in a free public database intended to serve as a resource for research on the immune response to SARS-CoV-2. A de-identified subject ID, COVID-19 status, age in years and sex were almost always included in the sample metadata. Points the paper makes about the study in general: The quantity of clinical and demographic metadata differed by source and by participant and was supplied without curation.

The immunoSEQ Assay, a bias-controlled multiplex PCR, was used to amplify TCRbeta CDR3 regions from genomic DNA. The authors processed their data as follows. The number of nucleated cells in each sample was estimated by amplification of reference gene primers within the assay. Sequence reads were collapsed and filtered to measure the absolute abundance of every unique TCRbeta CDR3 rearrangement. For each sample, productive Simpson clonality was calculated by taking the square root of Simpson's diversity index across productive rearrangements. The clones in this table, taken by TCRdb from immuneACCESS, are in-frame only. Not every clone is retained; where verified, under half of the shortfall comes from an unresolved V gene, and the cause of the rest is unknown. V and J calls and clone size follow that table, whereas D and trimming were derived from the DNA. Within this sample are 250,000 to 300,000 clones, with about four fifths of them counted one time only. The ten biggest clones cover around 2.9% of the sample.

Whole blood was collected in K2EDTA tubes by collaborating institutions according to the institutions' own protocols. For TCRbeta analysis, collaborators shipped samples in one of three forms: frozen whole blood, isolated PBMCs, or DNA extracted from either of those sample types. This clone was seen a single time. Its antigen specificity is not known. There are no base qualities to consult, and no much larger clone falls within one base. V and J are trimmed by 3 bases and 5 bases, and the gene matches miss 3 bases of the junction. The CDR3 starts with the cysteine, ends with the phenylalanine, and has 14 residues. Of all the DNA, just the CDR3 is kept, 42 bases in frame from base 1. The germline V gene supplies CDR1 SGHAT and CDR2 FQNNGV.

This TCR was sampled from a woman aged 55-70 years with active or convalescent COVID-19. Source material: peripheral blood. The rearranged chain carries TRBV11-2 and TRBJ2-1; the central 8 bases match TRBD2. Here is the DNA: TGTGCCAGCAGCTTTTCGGGGGGGCACAATGAGCAGTTCTTC. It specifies CASSFSGGHNEQFF.